The rows below give T cell receptor beta chains drawn from one sample of a study of blood T cell repertoires in COVID-19. Only in-frame clones appear in the TCRdb table, and some are missing; sequencing was by immunoSEQ multiplex PCR. The table has 300,000 to 400,000 clones, about 88% seen once; the top ten hold more than 0.95%. Sequencing was performed on PBMCs or T cells enriched from blood (not recorded which). Receptor source: a woman aged 18-29 years who had recovered from COVID-19. CDR3s include the opening cysteine and the closing phenylalanine or tryptophan. The D gene is left open where the match is weak. For some rows the clone size is stated as once, few or many, or as a class when expanded; others skip it.

CDR3nt	CDR3aa	d_gene	v_gene	j_gene	abundance
TGTGCCAGTAGGTCAACCGGGACAGCTTATTTGGGAAACACCATATATTTT	CASRSTGTAYLGNTIYF	TRBD1	TRBV19	TRBJ1-3	-
TGTGCCAGCGGGACAGCAAAAGAGACCCAGTACTTC	CASGTAKETQYF	TRBD1	TRBV3-1/TRBV3-2	TRBJ2-5	-
TGTGCCAGCAGCCCCCTTGGACAGGGTAGAAACACCATATATTTT	CASSPLGQGRNTIYF	TRBD1	TRBV27	TRBJ1-3	-
TGCGCCAGCAGTGCACAGGGAAACACTGAAGCTTTCTTT	CASSAQGNTEAFF	-	TRBV10-2	TRBJ1-1	-
TGTGCCAGCAGTTGGGACAGGGGGCAAGTTGAAGCTTTCTTT	CASSWDRGQVEAFF	TRBD1	TRBV6-5	TRBJ1-1	-
TGTGCCAGCAGCCTAGGACAGGGAGGCGAAAAACTGTTTTTT	CASSLGQGGEKLFF	TRBD1	TRBV5-4	TRBJ1-4	-
TGCGCCAGCAGACCAACGACAGGCACCTACAATGAGCAGTTCTTC	CASRPTTGTYNEQFF	-	TRBV5-1	TRBJ2-1	-
TGCAGCGTTGATCGGTCCACAGGGGCACACATGAACACTGAAGCTTTCTTT	CSVDRSTGAHMNTEAFF	TRBD1	TRBV29-1	TRBJ1-1	-
TGCGCCAGCAGCCAAGGTCCGGAGGAACTAATTGAAGCTTTCTTT	CASSQGPEELIEAFF	-	TRBV4-1	TRBJ1-1	-
TGTGCCAGCAGCGTAGTGAGCACCGGGGAGCTGTTTTTT	CASSVVSTGELFF	-	TRBV9	TRBJ2-2	-
TGTGCCACCAGCACCCCCGGAGGGATGGCAGATACGCAGTATTTT	CATSTPGGMADTQYF	-	TRBV15	TRBJ2-3	-
TGCGCCAGCAGTGTGAGGGCGGAAAAAAGGACCACAGATACGCAGTATTTT	CASSVRAEKRTTDTQYF	-	TRBV5-1	TRBJ2-3	-
TGTGCCAGCAGTGAAGGCGGGTGGGCGAACCAAGAGACCCAGTACTTC	CASSEGGWANQETQYF	-	TRBV6-1	TRBJ2-5	-
TGTGCCAGCAGGACGACAGGGGGGAACACTGAAGCTTTCTTT	CASRTTGGNTEAFF	TRBD1	TRBV27	TRBJ1-1	-
TGTGCCAGCACCCTGACGGGGGTCGAGCAGTACTTC	CASTLTGVEQYF	-	TRBV2	TRBJ2-7	once
TGTGCCAGCCTTTGGACAGGGGCGGAGGAGCTGTTTTTT	CASLWTGAEELFF	TRBD1	TRBV2	TRBJ2-2	-
TGTGCCAGCAGCCGACATTTGGGGGGGAACAGGGATACCTACGAGCAGTACTTC	CASSRHLGGNRDTYEQYF	-	TRBV7-9	TRBJ2-7	-
TGTGCCAGCACGGCGGGGGGCTCCTCCTACAATGAGCAGTTCTTC	CASTAGGSSYNEQFF	TRBD2	TRBV9	TRBJ2-1	-
TGTGCCAGCAGCTTGCATCGAGATGAAAAACTGTTTTTT	CASSLHRDEKLFF	-	TRBV5-5	TRBJ1-4	few
TGTGCCAGCAGCCCCCTCCCTAGCACAGATACGCAGTATTTT	CASSPLPSTDTQYF	-	TRBV9	TRBJ2-3	-
TGTGCCAGCAGTTCCCCGGGACAGGCTAATGAAAAACTGTTTTTT	CASSSPGQANEKLFF	TRBD1	TRBV27	TRBJ1-4	-
TGCGCCAGCAGTGTGGGCTCCAATCAGCCCCAGCATTTT	CASSVGSNQPQHF	-	TRBV10-2	TRBJ1-5	-
TGTGCCAGCAGGGTGGGGGGGGAGACCCAGTACTTC	CASRVGGETQYF	TRBD2	TRBV2	TRBJ2-5	-
TGTGCCAGCAGGAACAGGGTGGGTGGCTACACCTTC	CASRNRVGGYTF	-	TRBV5-6	TRBJ1-2	-
TGTGCCAGCAGTTTGGGGACAGGGCCCGCCACCGGGGAGCTGTTTTTT	CASSLGTGPATGELFF	TRBD1	TRBV28	TRBJ2-2	-
TGCGCCAGCAGCCAAGTACCGACAGTAAACGAGCAGTACTTC	CASSQVPTVNEQYF	-	TRBV4-1	TRBJ2-7	-
TGTGCCAGCAGTGTAGGGACAGGGGTTGAAGCTTTCTTT	CASSVGTGVEAFF	TRBD1	TRBV2	TRBJ1-1	-
TGTGCCAGCACCCTACAGGGGGGTTCAGGTGAAGCTTTCTTT	CASTLQGGSGEAFF	TRBD1	TRBV27	TRBJ1-1	-
TGTGCCACCAGCAGAGATCAGGTACCCTACGAGCAGTACTTC	CATSRDQVPYEQYF	-	TRBV15	TRBJ2-7	-
TGCGCCAGCAGTGAGTCTTCGACTAGCGGGGGGTACACAGATACGCAGTATTTT	CASSESSTSGGYTDTQYF	TRBD2	TRBV10-1	TRBJ2-3	-
TGTGCCAGCAGCTTAGCGAGCTTTTGGGACAGCCGGGTCAATGAGCAGTTCTTC	CASSLASFWDSRVNEQFF	TRBD1	TRBV7-9	TRBJ2-1	-
TGTGCCAGCAGCTTGGGAGGTCGAGCTGGAAACACCATATATTTT	CASSLGGRAGNTIYF	-	TRBV5-6	TRBJ1-3	-
TGTGCCAGCAGCACCTTCCAGGGTGTCGCGGATGGCTACACCTTC	CASSTFQGVADGYTF	-	TRBV9	TRBJ1-2	-
TGCAGCGCAATCATAGACAGGGGATTCTACACCTTC	CSAIIDRGFYTF	TRBD1	TRBV29-1	TRBJ1-2	-
TGTGCCAGCAGTTACTCGGGACAGGGAAGGAATTCACCCCTCCACTTT	CASSYSGQGRNSPLHF	TRBD1	TRBV6-5	TRBJ1-6	-
TGTGCCAGCAGCTTGGGGACAGCCATACGGTACACCTTC	CASSLGTAIRYTF	TRBD1	TRBV13	TRBJ1-2	-
TGTGCCAGCAGCTTGGCTTCCAGGGGCTTATATAGCAATCAGCCCCAGCATTTT	CASSLASRGLYSNQPQHF	-	TRBV5-6	TRBJ1-5	-
TGTGCCACCAGTGAGCGAGGGGGCACTAATGAAAAACTGTTTTTT	CATSERGGTNEKLFF	TRBD1	TRBV24-1	TRBJ1-4	few
TGTGCCAGCAGTTTGGCCGGGACAGCGTCCTACAATGAGCAGTTCTTC	CASSLAGTASYNEQFF	TRBD1	TRBV27	TRBJ2-1	-
TGTGCCAGAAGCTTAGATAACTGGGCAGGAACTAACTATGGCTACACCTTC	CARSLDNWAGTNYGYTF	-	TRBV7-5	TRBJ1-2	-
TGTGCCACCAGTGATCTGGGACAGGGTGAAGCTTTCTTT	CATSDLGQGEAFF	TRBD1	TRBV24-1	TRBJ1-1	-
TGTGCCAGCAGCTTCCTCCAGGGGTCTGGAAACACCATATATTTT	CASSFLQGSGNTIYF	-	TRBV13	TRBJ1-3	-
TGTGCCAGCAAATCAAGAGTAGCCATTCAAGAGACCCAGTACTTC	CASKSRVAIQETQYF	-	TRBV6-5	TRBJ2-5	-
TGTGCCTGGAGTTTTGAGTCCTATAATTCACCCCTCCACTTT	CAWSFESYNSPLHF	-	TRBV30	TRBJ1-6	-
TGTGCCAGCAGCGGGCCCGGGTTGACTTCACCCCTCCACTTT	CASSGPGLTSPLHF	-	TRBV9	TRBJ1-6	-
TGCGCCAGCTCTAGGGGACTAGCTACTTACGAGCAGTACTTC	CASSRGLATYEQYF	TRBD2	TRBV5-1	TRBJ2-7	-
TGCGCCAGCAGCCAGCTAGCGGGCAGCTCCTACGAGCAGTACTTC	CASSQLAGSSYEQYF	TRBD2	TRBV4-1	TRBJ2-7	-
TGTGCCAGCAGCTTAATCACCCTGATAAACAGGCAGCCCCAGCATTTT	CASSLITLINRQPQHF	-	TRBV7-9	TRBJ1-5	-
TGTGCCAGCAGCTTAGGTCAGGACACTTCAACTCAGTACTTC	CASSLGQDTSTQYF	-	TRBV7-2	TRBJ2-4	-
TGCGCCAGCAGACCTGGACAGCAAGAAGTTTCACCCCTCCACTTT	CASRPGQQEVSPLHF	-	TRBV5-1	TRBJ1-6	-
TGTGCCAGCAGACAGGGAATGGGCACAGATACGCAGTATTTT	CASRQGMGTDTQYF	-	TRBV7-9	TRBJ2-3	-
TGTGCCAGCAGCCCCGGGGCGGGGGGCTACACCTTC	CASSPGAGGYTF	-	TRBV6-6	TRBJ1-2	-
TGTGCCAGCAGCAGAGACAGGGGCAGGGATGAAAAACTGTTTTTT	CASSRDRGRDEKLFF	TRBD1	TRBV7-8	TRBJ1-4	once
TGTGCTAGTGGCCCTATCCTACCGGAGGGCACTGAAGCTTTCTTT	CASGPILPEGTEAFF	-	TRBV12-5	TRBJ1-1	once
TGCAGCGTTGAACACAACTCTGGAAACACCATATATTTT	CSVEHNSGNTIYF	-	TRBV29-1	TRBJ1-3	-